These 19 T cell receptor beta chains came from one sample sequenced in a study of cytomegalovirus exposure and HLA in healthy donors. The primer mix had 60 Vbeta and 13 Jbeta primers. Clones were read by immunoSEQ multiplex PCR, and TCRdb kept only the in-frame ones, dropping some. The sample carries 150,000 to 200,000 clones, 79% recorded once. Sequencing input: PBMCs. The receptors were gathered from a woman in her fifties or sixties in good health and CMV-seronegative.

The CDR3 DNA reads TGTGCCAGCAGTTTCTCCAGCGGGAGCTCCTACAATGAGCAGTTCTTC. Its translation is CASSFSSGSSYNEQFF. The chain couples TRBV2 to TRBJ2-1, with 8 bases matching TRBD2. The CDR3 loop spans 16 amino acids. The J segment lost 0 bases and the V segment lost 5 bases, leaving 6 bases of the junction unmatched. Germline V gene data show CDR1 as SNHLY and CDR2 as FYNNEI.

The CDR3 nucleotides are TGTGCCAGTAGTATGAGTGGGGGCACGGGTCAGTACTTC. It encodes CASSMSGGTGQYF. The V call is TRBV19, the J call TRBJ2-7; weak D call: TRBD1 (6 bases). Trimming shortened V by 3 bases and J by 10 bases, and 16 bases separated the two germline ends. This CDR3 is 13 amino acids long. Germline V gene sequence: CDR1 LNHDA, CDR2 SQIVND (reference sequence).

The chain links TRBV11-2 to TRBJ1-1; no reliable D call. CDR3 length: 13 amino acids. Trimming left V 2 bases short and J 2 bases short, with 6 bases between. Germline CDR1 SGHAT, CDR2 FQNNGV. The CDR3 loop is CASSLWRNTEAFF. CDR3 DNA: TGTGCCAGCAGCTTATGGAGAAACACTGAAGCTTTCTTT.

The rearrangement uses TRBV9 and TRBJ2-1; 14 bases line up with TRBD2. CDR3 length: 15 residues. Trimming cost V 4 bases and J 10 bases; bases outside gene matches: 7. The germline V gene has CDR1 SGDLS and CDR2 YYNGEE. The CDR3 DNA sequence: TGTGCCAGCAGCCCAAGACTAGCGGGAGGGTACGAGCAGTTCTTC. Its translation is CASSPRLAGGYEQFF.

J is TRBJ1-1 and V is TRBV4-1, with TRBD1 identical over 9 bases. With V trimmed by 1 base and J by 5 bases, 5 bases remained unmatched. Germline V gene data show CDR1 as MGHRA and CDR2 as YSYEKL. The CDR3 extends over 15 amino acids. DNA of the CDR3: TGCGCCAGCAGCCAAGGTTCACAGGGGGCAACTGAAGCTTTCTTT. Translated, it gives CASSQGSQGATEAFF.

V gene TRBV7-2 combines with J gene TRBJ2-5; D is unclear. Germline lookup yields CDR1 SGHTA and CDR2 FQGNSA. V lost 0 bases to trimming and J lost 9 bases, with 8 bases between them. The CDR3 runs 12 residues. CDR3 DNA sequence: TGTGCCAGCAGCTTAGCACCTAAGCCCCAGTACTTC. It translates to CASSLAPKPQYF.

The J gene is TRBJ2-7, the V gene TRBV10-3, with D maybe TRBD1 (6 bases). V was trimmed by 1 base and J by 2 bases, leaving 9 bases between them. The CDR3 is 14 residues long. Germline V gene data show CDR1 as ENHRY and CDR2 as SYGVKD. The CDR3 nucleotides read TGTGCCATCAGTGAGTTCAGGGGCACCTACGAGCAGTACTTC. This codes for CAISEFRGTYEQYF.

Here the CDR3 DNA reads TGTGCCATCAGTTCGGGGGGGAACACTGAAGCTTTCTTT. Protein sequence: CAISSGGNTEAFF. V gene TRBV10-3 combines with J gene TRBJ1-1; the D gene is possibly TRBD1 (5 bases). The CDR3 extends over 13 amino acids. The V end was cut by 5 bases, the J end by 1 base, with 8 bases between. The germline CDR1 and CDR2 sequences are ENHRY and SYGVKD.

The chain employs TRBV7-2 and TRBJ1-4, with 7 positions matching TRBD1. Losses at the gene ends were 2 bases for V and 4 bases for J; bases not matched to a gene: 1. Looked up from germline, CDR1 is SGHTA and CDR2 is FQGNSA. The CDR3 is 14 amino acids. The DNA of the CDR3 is TGTGCCAGCAGCTTAAACAGGGGTAATGAAAAACTGTTTTTT. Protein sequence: CASSLNRGNEKLFF.

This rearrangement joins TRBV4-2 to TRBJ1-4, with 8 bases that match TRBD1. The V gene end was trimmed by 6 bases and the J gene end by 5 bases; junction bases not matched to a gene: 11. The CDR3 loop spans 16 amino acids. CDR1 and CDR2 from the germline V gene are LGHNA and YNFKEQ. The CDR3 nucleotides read TGTGCCAGCAGAGAAAATCCAGGGGGCCGCAATGAAAAACTGTTTTTT. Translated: CASRENPGGRNEKLFF.

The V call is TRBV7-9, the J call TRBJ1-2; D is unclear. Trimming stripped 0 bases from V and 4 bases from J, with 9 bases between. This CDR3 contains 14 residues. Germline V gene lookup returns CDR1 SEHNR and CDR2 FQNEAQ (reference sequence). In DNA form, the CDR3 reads TGTGCCAGCAGCTTAGCGCCGAGCGGCTATGGCTACACCTTC. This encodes CASSLAPSGYGYTF.

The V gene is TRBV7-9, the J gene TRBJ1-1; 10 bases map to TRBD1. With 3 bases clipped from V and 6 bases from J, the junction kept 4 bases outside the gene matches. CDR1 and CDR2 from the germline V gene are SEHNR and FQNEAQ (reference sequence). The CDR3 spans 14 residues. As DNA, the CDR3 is TGTGCCAGCAGCTTCTCCGGGACAGGGGCTGAAGCTTTCTTT. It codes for CASSFSGTGAEAFF.

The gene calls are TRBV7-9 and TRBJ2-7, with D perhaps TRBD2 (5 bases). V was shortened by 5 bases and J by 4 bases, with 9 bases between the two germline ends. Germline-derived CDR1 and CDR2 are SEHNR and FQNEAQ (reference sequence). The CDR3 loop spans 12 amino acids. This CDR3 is CASSTDFYEQYF. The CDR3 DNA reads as TGTGCCAGCAGCACGGACTTTTACGAGCAGTACTTC. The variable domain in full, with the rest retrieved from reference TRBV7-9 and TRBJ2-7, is DTGVSQNPRHKITKRGQNVTFRCDPISEHNRLYWYRQTLGQGPEFLTYFQNEAQLEKSRLLSDRFSAERPKGSFSTLEIQRTEQGDSAMYLCASSTDFYEQYFGPGTRLTVT.

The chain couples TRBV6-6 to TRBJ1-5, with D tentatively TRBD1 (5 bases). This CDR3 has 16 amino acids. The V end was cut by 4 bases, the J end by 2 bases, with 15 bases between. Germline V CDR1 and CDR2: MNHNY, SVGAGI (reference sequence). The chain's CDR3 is CASSSSDGGGNQPQHF. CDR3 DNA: TGTGCCAGCAGTTCCTCGGACGGGGGTGGCAATCAGCCCCAGCATTTT.

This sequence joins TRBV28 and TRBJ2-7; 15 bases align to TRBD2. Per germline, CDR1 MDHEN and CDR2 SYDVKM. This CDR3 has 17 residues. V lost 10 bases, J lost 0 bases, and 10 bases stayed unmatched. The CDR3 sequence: CATGGGTSGRSSYEQYF. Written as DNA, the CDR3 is TGTGCCACCGGGGGGGGGACTAGCGGGAGGAGCTCCTACGAGCAGTACTTC.

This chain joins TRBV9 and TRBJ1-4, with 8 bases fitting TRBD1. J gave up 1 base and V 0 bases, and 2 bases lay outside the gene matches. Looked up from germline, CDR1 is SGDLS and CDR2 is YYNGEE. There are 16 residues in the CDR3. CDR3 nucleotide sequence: TGTGCCAGCAGCGTAGGGGACAGGCGAACTAATGAAAAACTGTTTTTT. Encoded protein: CASSVGDRRTNEKLFF.

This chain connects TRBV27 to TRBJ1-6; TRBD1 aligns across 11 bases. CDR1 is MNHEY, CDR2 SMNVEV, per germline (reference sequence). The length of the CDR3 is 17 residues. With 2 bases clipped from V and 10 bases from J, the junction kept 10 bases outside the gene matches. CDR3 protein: CASSLTGTGGVNSPLHF. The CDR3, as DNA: TGTGCCAGCAGTTTAACAGGGACAGGGGGTGTTAACTCACCCCTCCACTTT.

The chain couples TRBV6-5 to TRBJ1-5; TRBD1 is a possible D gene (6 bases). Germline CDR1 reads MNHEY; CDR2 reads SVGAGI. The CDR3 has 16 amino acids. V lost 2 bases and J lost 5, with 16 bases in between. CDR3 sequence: CASSYGTPPRDQPQHF. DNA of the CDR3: TGTGCCAGCAGTTACGGGACACCCCCCCGCGATCAGCCCCAGCATTTT.

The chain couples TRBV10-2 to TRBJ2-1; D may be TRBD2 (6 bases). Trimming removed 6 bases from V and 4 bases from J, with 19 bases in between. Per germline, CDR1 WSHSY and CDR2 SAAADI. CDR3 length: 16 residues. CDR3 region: CASSNPGVGKYNEQFF. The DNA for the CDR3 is TGCGCCAGCAGCAATCCGGGGGTCGGGAAGTACAATGAGCAGTTCTTC.